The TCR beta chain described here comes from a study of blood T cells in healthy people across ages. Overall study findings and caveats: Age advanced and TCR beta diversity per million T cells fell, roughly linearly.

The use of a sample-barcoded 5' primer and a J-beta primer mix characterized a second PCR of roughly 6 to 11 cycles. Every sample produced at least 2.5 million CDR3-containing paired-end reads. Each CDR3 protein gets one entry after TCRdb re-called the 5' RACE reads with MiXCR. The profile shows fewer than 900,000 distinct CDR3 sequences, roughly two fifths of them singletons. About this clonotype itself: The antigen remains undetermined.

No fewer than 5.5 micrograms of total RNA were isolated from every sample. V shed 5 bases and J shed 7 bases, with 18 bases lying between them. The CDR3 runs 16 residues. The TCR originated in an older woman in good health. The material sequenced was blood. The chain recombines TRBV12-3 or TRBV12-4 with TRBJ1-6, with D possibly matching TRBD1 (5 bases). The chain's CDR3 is CASSAGGSSSNSPLHF. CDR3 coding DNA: TGTGCCAGCAGTGCCGGGGGGTCAAGTAGCAATTCACCCCTCCACTTT.